These 6 T cell receptor beta chains came from one sample sequenced in a study of blood T cell repertoires in COVID-19. The protocol was immunoSEQ multiplex PCR, while the TCRdb copy is restricted to in-frame clones and leaves out a portion. Here the sample spans about 370,000 clones, 75% to 90% being singletons. The sample taken for sequencing was PBMCs or T cells enriched from blood (not recorded which). Source of these receptors: a man younger than 35 who had recovered from COVID-19.

The J gene is TRBJ2-4, the V gene TRBV19; D is possibly TRBD1 (5 bases). Trimming took off 8 bases at V and 5 bases at J, with 16 bases between the two ends. CDR3 length equals 14 residues. Germline loops: CDR1 LNHDA, CDR2 SQIVND (reference sequence). The chain's CDR3 is CASSPPGSQNIQYF. CDR3 nucleotides: TGTGCCAGTTCACCTCCAGGGTCGCAAAACATTCAGTACTTC.

This chain uses TRBV19 with TRBJ2-3, with TRBD2 identical over 8 bases. The CDR3 is 17 residues long. J gave up 8 bases and V 6 bases, and 19 bases lay outside the gene matches. The germline V gene has CDR1 LNHDA and CDR2 SQIVND (reference sequence). The CDR3 nucleotides are TGTGCCAGTAGCAAAATAGCGGGGTCGGCGGCCGAGGGTACGCAGTATTTT. This gives the protein CASSKIAGSAAEGTQYF.

The table lists this clone with a count of one. The CDR3 region is CATSDAHRYEQYF. The CDR3 nucleotides are TGTGCCACCAGTGACGCCCACAGGTACGAGCAGTACTTC. J is TRBJ2-7 and V is TRBV24-1; D might be TRBD1 (5 bases). CDR3 length equals 13 residues. Germline V gene sequence: CDR1 KGHDR, CDR2 SFDVKD. Trimming removed 4 bases at V and 4 bases at J, with 10 bases between.

This sequence joins TRBV14 and TRBJ1-2; TRBD1 aligns across 10 bases. Germline V gene sequence: CDR1 SGHDN, CDR2 FVKESK. The CDR3 totals 15 residues. Unmatched junction bases numbered 6, after V lost 1 base and J lost 7 bases. CDR3 sequence reads: CASSQVPGQGIGYTF. The CDR3 coding sequence is TGTGCCAGCAGCCAAGTCCCGGGACAGGGGATTGGCTACACCTTC. Variable domain in full (rest from reference TRBV14 and TRBJ1-2): EAGVTQFPSHSVIEKGQTVTLRCDPISGHDNLYWYRRVMGKEIKFLLHFVKESKQDESGMPNNRFLAERTGGTYSTLKVQPAELEDSGVYFCASSQVPGQGIGYTFGSGTRLTVV.

V is TRBV7-9 and J is TRBJ1-3, with D possibly TRBD1 on 6 matching bases. V was pared by 5 bases and J by 3 bases, with 20 bases between. The germline V gene encodes CDR1 SEHNR and CDR2 FQNEAQ (reference sequence). This CDR3 region has 17 residues. The CDR3 DNA reads TGTGCCAGCAGCCTATACCGCTTGACAGGACGTGGAAACACCATATATTTT. As protein: CASSLYRLTGRGNTIYF.

V is TRBV29-1 and J is TRBJ2-3; TRBD2 is a possible D gene (5 bases). V lost 7 bases and J lost 1, with 12 bases in between. Germline CDR1 reads SQVTM; CDR2 reads ANQGSEA. This CDR3 has 13 residues. CDR3 in amino acids: CSALRVGTDTQYF. The CDR3 nucleotides read TGCAGCGCCCTGCGGGTAGGCACAGATACGCAGTATTTT.